These T cell receptor beta chains were read from a single sample in a study of molecular identifiers for immune sequencing clone quantification. TCRdb used MiXCR to reprocess the PCR reads, holding one entry per CDR3 protein. The sample has approximately 670,000 distinct CDR3 sequences, 15% to 20% seen once. Sequences were obtained from naive CD8+ T cells from blood, with Jurkat cell RNA spiked in. All receptors come from a human donor in good health. Some libraries in this study had Jurkat cell RNA spiked in. Each CDR3 is given without its conserved first and last residue. Fields, in order: clone size, V gene, CDR3 protein. Clone size is shown for a subset of rows, as once, few, many or a class of expanded clone.

few	TRBV12-3/TRBV12-4	ASSLAGTGSEQY
many	TRBV6-5	ASGENEKLF
many	TRBV6-5	ASSYRGAGYEQY
many	TRBV12-3/TRBV12-4	ASSLSSGEGADTQY
many	TRBV2	ASSEIGSYEQY
few	TRBV28	ASSPSTVSNQPQH
.	TRBV3-1	ASSHFIEGSDTQY
many	TRBV5-6	ASSSGTGPQH
.	TRBV15	DTSRVPGSGETQY
.	TRBV20-1	SAGGGFSYNSPLH
.	TRBV5-3	ASSWDQGHEQY
many	TRBV29-1	SVPRLAGPDTQY
few	TRBV7-6	ASSLERVGDATNEKLF
few	TRBV11-2	ASSLVLGGRGELF
.	TRBV4-3	ASSQDRSGSHQETQY
many	TRBV7-9	ASSPTSGRGTGELF
many	TRBV7-9	ASSAGNTIY